The 27 T cell receptor beta chains in this list originate from one sample, sequenced in a study of blood T cell repertoires in COVID-19 (dated by TCRdb to 2018 to 2020). The library was generated by the immunoSEQ multiplex PCR assay. TCRdb holds this immuneACCESS table with in-frame rearrangements only. Some clones are missing; in checked studies, unresolved V genes explain under half, and the rest has no known cause. Across this sample there are 150,000 to 200,000 clones, with 74% seen only once. The biggest ten clones account for about 3% of the sample. The source material was peripheral blood. These receptors came from a woman of 80 years or more with acute or convalescent COVID-19.

This clone has only one observation. The V call is TRBV5-8, the J call TRBJ2-7; tentative D call: TRBD1 (5 bases). The CDR3 has 15 amino acids. Trimming stripped 0 bases from V and 0 bases from J, with 10 bases between. Germline V gives CDR1 SGHTS, CDR2 YDEGEE. The CDR3 spells CASSLDQGSSYEQYF. The CDR3 DNA reads as TGTGCCAGCAGCTTGGACCAGGGCAGCTCCTACGAGCAGTACTTC.

The rearrangement joins TRBV19 to TRBJ2-2; 8 bases align to TRBD1. CDR3 size: 14 residues. Germline trimming cut 6 bases from V and 5 bases from J; bases unmatched to any gene: 5. Germline-derived CDR1 and CDR2 are LNHDA and SQIVND (reference sequence). The CDR3 region is CASSRGQGTGELFF. CDR3 sequence (DNA): TGTGCCAGTAGCAGGGGGCAAGGAACCGGGGAGCTGTTTTTT.

The chain has TRBV2 and TRBJ1-5; 9 nucleotides agree with TRBD1. The CDR3 is 15 amino acids. Germline CDR1 reads SNHLY; CDR2 reads FYNNEI. Trimming at V came to 7 bases and at J to 6 bases, leaving 10 bases not matched to a gene. Here the CDR3 reads CASNLGTGFSQPQHF. In DNA form, the CDR3 reads TGTGCCAGCAACCTCGGGACAGGGTTCTCTCAGCCCCAGCATTTT.

V gene TRBV29-1 combines with J gene TRBJ2-7, with 9 bases aligning to TRBD1. Trimming at V came to 4 bases and at J to 2 bases, leaving 12 bases not matched to a gene. Germline CDR1 and CDR2: SQVTM and ANQGSEA. The CDR3 totals 16 residues. CDR3 sequence reads: CSVATFTGGRPYEQYF. CDR3 nucleotide sequence: TGCAGCGTTGCTACTTTCACAGGGGGCCGACCCTACGAGCAGTACTTC.

The genes are TRBV28 and TRBJ1-5, with D hard to call. CDR3 size: 17 residues. CDR1 is MDHEN and CDR2 is SYDVKM in the germline V gene. V lost 6 bases to trimming and J lost 2 bases, with 20 bases between them. The CDR3 sequence: CASSLLGRDKGNQPQHF. For the CDR3, the DNA is TGTGCCAGCAGCCTCCTGGGGAGGGATAAAGGCAATCAGCCCCAGCATTTT. The entire variable domain, with the rest obtained from reference TRBV28 and TRBJ1-5, is as follows: DVKVTQSSRYLVKRTGEKVFLECVQDMDHENMFWYRQDPGLGLRLIYFSYDVKMKEKGDIPEGYSVSREKKERFSLILESASTNQTSMYLCASSLLGRDKGNQPQHFGDGTRLSIL.

This rearrangement joins TRBV9 to TRBJ2-1; D might be TRBD2 (6 bases). V gave up 0 bases and J gave up 3 bases, with 10 bases separating them. Germline values: CDR1 SGDLS, CDR2 YYNGEE. This CDR3 comprises 15 residues. The CDR3 nucleotides are TGTGCCAGCAGCGTAGCCGGGACTCACTACAATGAGCAGTTCTTC. As protein: CASSVAGTHYNEQFF.

The V call is TRBV5-4, the J call TRBJ1-4; D is ambiguous. With 2 bases removed from V and 5 bases from J, the gap between germline ends came to 13 bases. CDR3 length: 15 residues. Germline assignment: CDR1 SGHNT and CDR2 YYREEE (reference sequence). CDR3 in DNA: TGTGCCAGCAGCTTCTCTTCACAGTTAAATGAAAAACTGTTTTTT. This encodes CASSFSSQLNEKLFF.

CDR3 DNA: TGCGCCAGCAGCTTGAGCGGGAGCACCTCCTACAATGAGCAGTTCTTC. Amino acid sequence: CASSLSGSTSYNEQFF. The chain uses TRBV5-1 and TRBJ2-1; 8 bases are a match to TRBD2. This CDR3 is built from 16 residues. Germline V gene sequence: CDR1 SGHRS, CDR2 YFSETQ. With V trimmed by 1 base and J by 0 bases, 3 bases remained unmatched.

The chain recombines TRBV24-1 with TRBJ2-7; D is ambiguous. V was cut by 3 bases and J by 6 bases, with 8 bases left in between. This CDR3 is built from 12 residues. Looked up from germline, CDR1 is KGHDR and CDR2 is SFDVKD. The CDR3 sequence: CATSDIESEQYF. The CDR3 nucleotides are TGTGCCACCAGTGATATCGAGAGCGAGCAGTACTTC.

The rearrangement joins TRBV6-5 to TRBJ1-2, with TRBD1 matching over 7 bases. Germline lookup yields CDR1 MNHEY and CDR2 SVGAGI. The CDR3 consists of 15 residues. V was pared by 0 bases and J by 4 bases, with 5 bases of the junction left unmatched. This CDR3 reads CASSYSQGGGYGYTF. CDR3 bases: TGTGCCAGCAGTTACTCCCAGGGGGGCGGCTATGGCTACACCTTC.

The CDR3 DNA reads TGTGCCAGCAGTTTAGGGGGGGACAGGCAGCCCCAGCATTTT. Amino acids: CASSLGGDRQPQHF. The chain employs TRBV28 and TRBJ1-5, with 8 bases identical to TRBD1. Looked up from germline, CDR1 is MDHEN and CDR2 is SYDVKM. After removal of 2 bases from V and 7 bases from J, the junction contained 4 bases not matched to a gene. This CDR3 comprises 14 residues.

This chain joins TRBV2 and TRBJ2-1, with 10 positions matching TRBD2. Germline V lookup: CDR1 SNHLY, CDR2 FYNNEI. The CDR3 covers 14 residues. With V trimmed by 7 bases and J by 7 bases, 7 bases remained unmatched. CDR3 in amino acids: CASITLAGANEQFF. CDR3 in DNA: TGTGCCAGCATAACGCTAGCGGGAGCAAATGAGCAGTTCTTC.

A few counts support this clone. The chain is built from TRBV2 and TRBJ1-1, with 7 bases matching TRBD1. Losses at the gene ends were 6 bases for V and 2 bases for J; bases not matched to a gene: 6. This CDR3 region has 14 residues. Germline CDR1 reads SNHLY; CDR2 reads FYNNEI. The CDR3 here is CASRVRGTNTEAFF. CDR3 coding DNA: TGTGCCAGCAGGGTCAGGGGGACCAACACTGAAGCTTTCTTT.

This clone appeared once. The rearrangement joins TRBV12-3 or TRBV12-4 to TRBJ2-1; D unclear. Deletions cut 8 bases from V and 4 bases from J, with 6 bases between. The CDR3 is made up of 11 amino acids. The CDR3 is CASGLYNEQFF. The CDR3 DNA sequence: TGTGCCAGCGGGCTATACAATGAGCAGTTCTTC.

The V and J genes are TRBV3-1 (or the pseudogene TRBV3-2) and TRBJ1-2; D gene uncertain. V was clipped by 2 bases and J by 4 bases, with 14 bases between them. The CDR3 contains 15 residues. Per germline, CDR1 LGHDT and CDR2 YNNKEL (reference sequence). The DNA for the CDR3 is TGTGCCAGCAGCCAATTTACCCGAGTTCCCTATGGCTACACCTTC. Residues: CASSQFTRVPYGYTF.

This chain links TRBV2 with TRBJ1-2; 7 bases are a match to TRBD1. Germline V gene lookup returns CDR1 SNHLY and CDR2 FYNNEI. With V trimmed by 4 bases and J by 7 bases, 9 bases remained unmatched. The CDR3 runs to 14 residues. The CDR3: CASSGRQGKTGYTF. The CDR3 DNA follows: TGTGCCAGCAGTGGCAGACAGGGTAAGACTGGCTACACCTTC.

The genes are TRBV10-3 and TRBJ1-1; D uncertain. Trimming left V 3 bases short and J 1 base short, with 6 bases between. This CDR3 region has 13 residues. CDR1 ENHRY and CDR2 SYGVKD come from the germline V gene. CDR3 bases: TGTGCCATCAGTGAATCAGAGAACACTGAAGCTTTCTTT. It specifies CAISESENTEAFF.

This clone was seen a single time. The rearrangement links TRBV9 to TRBJ2-1, with D possibly TRBD2 on 5 matching bases. Germline CDR1 SGDLS, CDR2 YYNGEE. The V gene lost 6 bases and the J gene lost 9 bases, with 13 bases spanning the gap. The CDR3 totals 12 residues. CDR3 sequence: CASNRGELEQFF. CDR3 DNA sequence: TGTGCCAGCAACCGGGGTGAGCTTGAGCAGTTCTTC.

The table lists this clone with many counts. The chain links TRBV19 to TRBJ1-2; D perhaps matches TRBD1 (6 bases). The CDR3 length is 14 residues. Germline V gene lookup returns CDR1 LNHDA and CDR2 SQIVND (reference sequence). V was clipped by 1 base and J by 7 bases, with 13 bases between them. CDR3 loop: CASSIGAGARGYTF. CDR3 nucleotide sequence: TGTGCCAGTAGTATAGGAGCAGGGGCGCGTGGCTACACCTTC.

This chain joins TRBV11-2 and TRBJ2-5; 8 bases are a match to TRBD1. The CDR3 contains 14 residues. Trimming at V came to 5 bases and at J to 5 bases, leaving 7 bases not matched to a gene. CDR1 is SGHAT and CDR2 is FQNNGV in the germline V gene. CDR3 amino acids: CASSAGQGWETQYF. As DNA, the CDR3 is TGTGCCAGCAGCGCTGGACAGGGTTGGGAGACCCAGTACTTC.

The gene calls are TRBV6-5 and TRBJ2-7; perhaps TRBD1 as D (6 bases). The V and J ends lost 7 bases and 1 base respectively, with 11 bases between them. This CDR3 spans 13 amino acids. Germline V gene data show CDR1 as MNHEY and CDR2 as SVGAGI. The CDR3 nucleotides are TGTGCCAGCACTAAACAGGGTTCCTACGAGCAGTACTTC. This sequence encodes CASTKQGSYEQYF.

This clone has a single count. The chain recombines TRBV18 with TRBJ1-6; no firm D call. The germline V gene has CDR1 KGHSH and CDR2 LQKENI. The V end lost 0 bases, the J end lost 12 bases, and 15 bases lay between the germline ends. The CDR3 runs to 15 residues. The CDR3, as DNA: TGTGCCAGCTCACCACCTCGAGCGGGAGGAGGACCCCTCCACTTT. Protein: CASSPPRAGGGPLHF. Based on the CDR3 plus reference TRBV18 and TRBJ1-6, the full variable domain is NAGVMQNPRHLVRRRGQEARLRCSPMKGHSHVYWYRQLPEEGLKFMVYLQKENIIDESGMPKERFSAEFPKEGPSILRIQQVVRGDSAAYFCASSPPRAGGGPLHFGNGTRLTVT.

This chain links TRBV30 with TRBJ2-7, with D perhaps TRBD1 (5 bases). Trimming took off 0 bases at V and 7 bases at J, with 16 bases between the two ends. Germline V gene lookup returns CDR1 GTSNPN and CDR2 SVGIG (reference sequence). The CDR3 has 14 amino acids. In DNA, the CDR3 is TGTGCCTGGAGTGTACCGGCAGGGTTAGGGGAGCAGTACTTC. This sequence encodes CAWSVPAGLGEQYF.

This chain joins TRBV7-9 and TRBJ2-7, with 8 bases lining up with TRBD1. The ends lost 3 bases at V and 0 bases at J; junction bases unmatched: 4. The germline V gene has CDR1 SEHNR and CDR2 FQNEAQ (reference sequence). This CDR3 comprises 15 residues. The CDR3 region has the DNA TGTGCCAGCAGCTTCCCAGGGGGCTTCTCCTACGAGCAGTACTTC. This gives the protein CASSFPGGFSYEQYF. Combining the CDR3 with reference TRBV7-9 and TRBJ2-7 gives the whole variable domain DTGVSQNPRHKITKRGQNVTFRCDPISEHNRLYWYRQTLGQGPEFLTYFQNEAQLEKSRLLSDRFSAERPKGSFSTLEIQRTEQGDSAMYLCASSFPGGFSYEQYFGPGTRLTVT.

This sequence joins TRBV3-1 (or the pseudogene TRBV3-2) and TRBJ1-6, with D possibly being TRBD1 (6 bases). This CDR3 contains 14 residues. Germline values: CDR1 LGHDT, CDR2 YNNKEL (reference sequence). Between the trimmed V and J ends, which lost 0 bases and 10 bases, there was a span of 10 bases. CDR3 region: CASSQEGGTSPLHF. CDR3 nucleotide sequence: TGTGCCAGCAGCCAAGAAGGGGGTACCTCACCCCTCCACTTT.

This chain joins TRBV6-4 and TRBJ1-5, with D tentatively TRBD1 (5 bases). CDR3 length: 13 residues. Trimming left V 3 bases short and J 7 bases short, with 10 bases between. Germline V gives CDR1 MRHNA, CDR2 SNTAGT. CDR3 amino acids: CASSEQRDQPQHF. CDR3 DNA: TGTGCCAGCAGTGAACAGCGGGACCAGCCCCAGCATTTT.

The sample holds a few counts of this clone. This chain connects TRBV30 to TRBJ1-2; 7 nucleotides line up with TRBD1. The CDR3 covers 13 residues. With V trimmed by 2 bases and J by 7 bases, 7 bases remained unmatched. CDR1 GTSNPN and CDR2 SVGIG come from the germline V gene (reference sequence). This chain's CDR3 is CAWSTDRVPGYTF. CDR3 sequence (DNA): TGTGCCTGGAGTACAGACAGGGTCCCTGGCTACACCTTC.